This TCR beta chain was retrieved from a study of T cell repertoires in cytomegalovirus infection. Study details: Well-studied HLA-B-restricted CMV epitopes were used in the study alongside recently identified HLA-C-restricted ones. Indications of both CMV infection and matching HLA type were provided by public TCR beta signatures. Overall study findings and caveats: Cumulated frequencies of public TCR beta families served to identify carriers of CMV plus the relevant HLA. What dominated the ex vivo response were HLA-C-restricted CMV-specific TCR beta clonotypes.

This clonotype was found a few times. Its specificity is unknown. Between the trimmed V and J ends, which lost 0 bases and 4 bases, there was a span of 9 bases. CDR1 and CDR2 from the germline V gene are SEHNR and FQNEAQ (reference sequence). CDR3 length equals 14 residues. TCRdb recomputed calls from the reads with MiXCR, one row per CDR3 protein. Seen here are about 310,000 distinct CDR3 sequences, roughly 25% observed once, and the top ten hold about 14%. This chain links TRBV7-9 with TRBJ1-2; D is unclear. This clonotype was sampled from a human donor in good health (CMV status not recorded). Some clones in this sample may be carry-over from other donors' samples. The sample was cultured PBMCs, taken from culture after CMV antigen stimulation. This chain's CDR3 is CASSLAAEIYGYTF. CDR3 DNA sequence: TGTGCCAGCAGCTTAGCGGCGGAGATCTATGGCTACACCTTC. Supplemented by reference TRBV7-9 and TRBJ1-2, the full variable domain reads DTGVSQNPRHKITKRGQNVTFRCDPISEHNRLYWYRQTLGQGPEFLTYFQNEAQLEKSRLLSDRFSAERPKGSFSTLEIQRTEQGDSAMYLCASSLAAEIYGYTFGSGTRLTVV.